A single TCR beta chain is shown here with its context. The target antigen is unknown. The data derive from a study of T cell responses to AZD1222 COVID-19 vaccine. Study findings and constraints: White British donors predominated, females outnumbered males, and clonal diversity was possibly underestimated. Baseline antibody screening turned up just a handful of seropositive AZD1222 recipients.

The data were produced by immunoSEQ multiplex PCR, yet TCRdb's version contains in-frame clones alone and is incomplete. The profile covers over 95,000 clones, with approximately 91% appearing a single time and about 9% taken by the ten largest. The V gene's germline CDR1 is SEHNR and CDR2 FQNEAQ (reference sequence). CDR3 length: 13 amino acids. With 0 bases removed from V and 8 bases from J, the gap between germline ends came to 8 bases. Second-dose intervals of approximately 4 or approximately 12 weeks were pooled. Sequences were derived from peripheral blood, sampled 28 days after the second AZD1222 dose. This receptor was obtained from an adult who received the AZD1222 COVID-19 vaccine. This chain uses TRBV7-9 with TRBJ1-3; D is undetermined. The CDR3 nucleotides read TGTGCCAGCAGCTTAGCCATCCGGGACACCATATATTTT. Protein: CASSLAIRDTIYF.